A single sample is the source of the 29 T cell receptor beta chains below, sequenced in a study of shared clonotypes between healthy human individuals. Profiled with immunoSEQ multiplex PCR; TCRdb holds only in-frame clones, not every one. The table records a few hundred thousand clones, approximately 97% of them present only once. The sample taken for sequencing was naive CD4+ T cells sorted from blood. Subset denoted: CD45RA+ positively selected. These receptors were taken from a woman aged 25 to 45 in good health.

The CDR3 bases are TGTGCCAGCAGCACCGGGACAGGACAGCCCCAGCATTTT. Translated: CASSTGTGQPQHF. The chain recombines TRBV11-3 with TRBJ1-5, with 8 bases aligning to TRBD1. Germline V lookup: CDR1 SGHNT, CDR2 YENEEA. The junction had 4 bases not matched to a gene; V was cut back by 5 bases and J by 7 bases. The CDR3 is made up of 13 amino acids.

This chain uses TRBV11-2 with TRBJ2-7, with D perhaps being TRBD1 or TRBD2 (5 bases each). CDR3 length equals 13 residues. Germline V lookup: CDR1 SGHAT, CDR2 FQNNGV. The germline V and J ends were trimmed by 5 bases and 3 bases, with 11 bases remaining between them. CDR3 sequence (DNA): TGTGCCAGCAGCCTCGGGGCGGACTACGAGCAGTACTTC. This encodes CASSLGADYEQYF. Full variable domain (missing parts from reference TRBV11-2 and TRBJ2-7): EAGVAQSPRYKIIEKRQSVAFWCNPISGHATLYWYQQILGQGPKLLIQFQNNGVVDDSQLPKDRFSAERLKGVDSTLKIQPAKLEDSAVYLCASSLGADYEQYFGPGTRLTVT.

As DNA, the CDR3 is TGCGCCAGCAGCCAGGCTACCCATGGGGGAGTTAGCACTGAAGCTTTCTTT. This encodes CASSQATHGGVSTEAFF. This chain joins TRBV4-1 and TRBJ1-1; TRBD1 might be the D (5 bases). The V end was cut by 3 bases, the J end by 4 bases, with 21 bases between. Per the germline V gene, CDR1 is MGHRA and CDR2 is YSYEKL. This CDR3 has 17 residues.

V is TRBV21-1 and J is TRBJ2-4; the table's D call TRBD2 went unverified against the DNA. TRBV21-1 is recorded as a pseudogene. The length of the CDR3 is 16 residues. This CDR3 reads CASSDGGNLAKNIQYF. For the CDR3, the DNA is TGTGCCAGCTCAGACGGGGGGAACCTAGCCAAAAACATTCAGTACTTC.

The J gene is TRBJ2-3, the V gene TRBV7-9; D is perhaps TRBD1 or TRBD2 (6 bases each). Trimming removed 3 bases from V and 4 bases from J, with 20 bases in between. The germline V gene encodes CDR1 SEHNR and CDR2 FQNEAQ (reference sequence). CDR3 length: 17 residues. CDR3 DNA: TGTGCCAGCAGCTTGGGATCGGGGGCCTTATGGTCAGATACGCAGTATTTT. Residues: CASSLGSGALWSDTQYF.

The CDR3 region is CAISETNGPGWPQYF. CDR3 in DNA: TGTGCCATCAGTGAGACGAACGGACCAGGGTGGCCGCAGTATTTT. The V gene is TRBV10-3, the J gene TRBJ2-3, with TRBD1 as a possible D gene (5 bases). Trimming left V 2 bases short and J 10 bases short, with 19 bases between. Germline V gene data show CDR1 as ENHRY and CDR2 as SYGVKD. This CDR3 region has 15 residues.

The rearrangement joins TRBV28 to TRBJ1-5; tentative D call: TRBD1 (5 bases). Germline CDR1 and CDR2: MDHEN and SYDVKM. The V and J ends lost 1 base and 3 bases respectively, with 10 bases between them. The CDR3 runs 15 residues. CDR3 DNA sequence: TGTGCCAGCAGTTTATTATGGGGGACCAATCAGCCCCAGCATTTT. Translated, it gives CASSLLWGTNQPQHF. The full variable domain, its missing parts supplied by reference TRBV28 and TRBJ1-5, is DVKVTQSSRYLVKRTGEKVFLECVQDMDHENMFWYRQDPGLGLRLIYFSYDVKMKEKGDIPEGYSVSREKKERFSLILESASTNQTSMYLCASSLLWGTNQPQHFGDGTRLSIL.

The chain couples TRBV6-1 to TRBJ2-7; TRBD2 matches 7 bases. CDR1 and CDR2 (germline): MNHNS, SASEGT. Trimming removed 7 bases from V and 0 bases from J; junction bases left unmatched: 3. The CDR3 covers 13 residues. The CDR3 region has the DNA TGTGCCAGCACACGGGACTACTCCTACGAGCAGTACTTC. It encodes CASTRDYSYEQYF.

The chain carries TRBV6-6 and TRBJ2-7; D gene unclear. The CDR3 loop spans 15 amino acids. Germline V gene sequence: CDR1 MNHNY, CDR2 SVGAGI (reference sequence). V dropped 4 bases and J dropped 4 bases, with 17 bases sitting between them. The CDR3 DNA reads as TGTGCCAGCAGTTCCCACGGCGAACTGTCGTACGAGCAGTACTTC. It is translated as CASSSHGELSYEQYF.

The chain carries TRBV5-1 and TRBJ1-4; perhaps TRBD1 as D (5 bases). CDR3 length: 21 residues. The V gene lost 5 bases and the J gene lost 8 bases, with 37 bases spanning the gap. CDR1 is SGHRS, CDR2 YFSETQ, per germline. CDR3 sequence: CASSLGSPRGAYSLVQEKLFF. DNA of the CDR3: TGCGCCAGCAGTCTTGGGTCTCCTCGGGGCGCTTACAGCCTAGTGCAAGAAAAACTGTTTTTT.

As for this clone: The CDR3 end shows no conserved phenylalanine or tryptophan, and so a read error is likely. The limits of the CDR3 on the DNA are not certain, so only TCRdb's listed CDR3 is given. V gene TRBV11-3 combines with J gene TRBJ2-7; the table gives TRBD2 as D, unverified against the DNA. Germline assignment: CDR1 SGHNT and CDR2 YENEEA. The CDR3 region is 13 residues in length, termini included. The CDR3 loop reads CASSLIFGLAGVC.

The rearrangement joins TRBV4-1 to TRBJ2-3; TRBD2 aligns across 9 bases. From germline, CDR1 is MGHRA and CDR2 YSYEKL. J gave up 1 base and V 0 bases, and 8 bases lay outside the gene matches. This CDR3 is 18 amino acids long. The CDR3 region is CASSQDLSGRNGTDTQYF. The CDR3 DNA follows: TGCGCCAGCAGCCAAGATCTAAGCGGGAGGAACGGCACAGATACGCAGTATTTT.

This chain links TRBV5-1 with TRBJ2-3, with D perhaps matching TRBD1 (6 bases). Per the germline V gene, CDR1 is SGHRS and CDR2 is YFSETQ. The CDR3 totals 15 residues. Between the trimmed V and J ends, which lost 0 bases and 1 base, there was a span of 9 bases. The CDR3 loop reads CASSLAPGGTDTQYF. The CDR3 DNA reads TGCGCCAGCAGCTTGGCCCCAGGGGGCACAGATACGCAGTATTTT.

This clone was recorded only once. The chain links TRBV27 to TRBJ2-7; D might be TRBD1 or TRBD2, each matching 7 bases. The germline gives CDR1 MNHEY, CDR2 SMNVEV (reference sequence). Trimming stripped 3 bases from V and 3 bases from J, with 15 bases between. This CDR3 comprises 15 residues. The CDR3 spells CASSFRQGGIYEQYF. CDR3 DNA: TGTGCCAGCAGTTTCCGGCAGGGGGGGATCTACGAGCAGTACTTC.

The V gene is TRBV28, the J gene TRBJ2-7; D may be TRBD2 (6 bases). Germline lookup yields CDR1 MDHEN and CDR2 SYDVKM. The CDR3 totals 16 residues. V dropped 4 bases and J dropped 1 base, with 17 bases sitting between them. Here the CDR3 reads CASSSPRRLDSYEQYF. Written as DNA, the CDR3 is TGTGCCAGCAGTTCCCCGCGGAGACTAGATTCCTACGAGCAGTACTTC. Full variable domain (rest looked up from reference TRBV28 and TRBJ2-7): DVKVTQSSRYLVKRTGEKVFLECVQDMDHENMFWYRQDPGLGLRLIYFSYDVKMKEKGDIPEGYSVSREKKERFSLILESASTNQTSMYLCASSSPRRLDSYEQYFGPGTRLTVT.

V is TRBV13 and J is TRBJ2-1; D is ambiguous. Germline V gene data show CDR1 as PRHDT and CDR2 as FYEKMQ (reference sequence). The V end lost 6 bases, the J end lost 7 bases, and 10 bases lay between the germline ends. This CDR3 spans 12 amino acids. The CDR3 sequence is CASRRARNEQFF. The CDR3 DNA reads TGTGCCAGCAGAAGAGCGAGGAATGAGCAGTTCTTC. Full variable domain (outside the CDR3, taken from reference TRBV13 and TRBJ2-1): AAGVIQSPRHLIKEKRETATLKCYPIPRHDTVYWYQQGPGQDPQFLISFYEKMQSDKGSIPDRFSAQQFSDYHSELNMSSLELGDSALYFCASRRARNEQFFGPGTRLTVL.

V usage is TRBV6-1 and J usage is TRBJ1-4, with 9 nucleotides matching TRBD1. The CDR3 covers 15 residues. Germline lookup yields CDR1 MNHNS and CDR2 SASEGT. V shed 4 bases, J shed 8 bases, and the junction held 8 bases outside the gene matches. The CDR3 spells CASSAPGQGSEKLFF. In DNA, the CDR3 is TGTGCCAGCAGTGCCCCGGGACAGGGAAGCGAAAAACTGTTTTTT.

The gene calls are TRBV19 and TRBJ1-4, with a possible D match to TRBD1 (5 bases). Germline-derived CDR1 and CDR2 are LNHDA and SQIVND (reference sequence). The CDR3 loop spans 14 amino acids. With 7 bases removed from V and 10 bases from J, the gap between germline ends came to 19 bases. The chain's CDR3 is CASTTWGPAGKLFF. The CDR3 nucleotides read TGTGCCAGTACCACCTGGGGCCCCGCGGGAAAACTGTTTTTT.

V is TRBV6-6 and J is TRBJ1-5; D not certain. CDR3 size: 13 residues. Germline CDR1 is MNHNY and CDR2 is SVGAGI (reference sequence). The V end was cut by 0 bases, the J end by 4 bases, with 4 bases between. CDR3 in DNA: TGTGCCAGCAGTTACTCAGCAAATCAGCCCCAGCATTTT. This gives the protein CASSYSANQPQHF.

In this sample, this clone turned up once. The V call is TRBV28, the J call TRBJ2-3; the match to TRBD2 covers 12 bases. From germline, CDR1 is MDHEN and CDR2 SYDVKM. The CDR3 runs 16 residues. The V segment lost 5 bases and the J segment 0 bases; nucleotides outside the gene matches: 3. CDR3 loop: CASSVGTSGSTDTQYF. DNA of the CDR3: TGTGCCAGCAGTGTCGGGACTAGCGGGAGCACAGATACGCAGTATTTT.

The genes are TRBV7-9 and TRBJ2-5, with TRBD2 matching 14 bases. This CDR3 is built from 16 residues. Germline assignment: CDR1 SEHNR and CDR2 FQNEAQ (reference sequence). Unmatched junction bases numbered 7, after V lost 5 bases and J lost 5 bases. CDR3 DNA: TGTGCCAGCAGCCCCCCGGGACTAGCGGGAGTGGAGACCCAGTACTTC. This encodes CASSPPGLAGVETQYF.

This rearrangement joins TRBV5-6 to TRBJ2-7; no clear D gene. V was pared by 0 bases and J by 6 bases, with 7 bases between. The CDR3 has 12 residues. The germline gives CDR1 SGHDT, CDR2 YYEEEE. The CDR3 nucleotides read TGTGCCAGCAGCTTGGTGGGAAGCGAGCAGTACTTC. It specifies CASSLVGSEQYF.

The chain uses TRBV4-1 and TRBJ1-2; no reliable D call. Trimming pared 6 bases from V and 2 bases from J, leaving 7 bases between. Per germline, CDR1 MGHRA and CDR2 YSYEKL. This CDR3 spans 12 amino acids. The CDR3 coding sequence is TGCGCCAGCAGAGGTGGGAACTATGGCTACACCTTC. It translates to CASRGGNYGYTF.

CDR3 sequence: CASRKGSTEAFF. DNA of the CDR3: TGTGCCAGTAGGAAGGGAAGCACTGAAGCTTTCTTT. The rearrangement joins TRBV19 to TRBJ1-1; no clear D. Germline CDR1 reads LNHDA; CDR2 reads SQIVND (reference sequence). The CDR3 covers 12 residues. V lost 6 bases to trimming and J lost 4 bases, with 9 bases between them.

This rearrangement joins TRBV7-9 to TRBJ2-5, with 9 bases matching TRBD2. There are 14 residues in the CDR3. The germline V gene has CDR1 SEHNR and CDR2 FQNEAQ (reference sequence). J gave up 0 bases and V 7 bases, and 3 bases lay outside the gene matches. The CDR3 sequence: CASNLAGNQETQYF. Here the CDR3 DNA reads TGTGCCAGCAACCTAGCGGGGAACCAAGAGACCCAGTACTTC.

V usage is TRBV2 and J usage is TRBJ2-1; TRBD2 agrees at 9 bases. The CDR3 is 16 amino acids. CDR1 and CDR2 (germline): SNHLY, FYNNEI. With 7 bases clipped from V and 4 bases from J, the junction kept 11 bases outside the gene matches. The CDR3 loop reads CASTMVAGDQYNEQFF. In DNA form, the CDR3 reads TGTGCCAGCACAATGGTAGCGGGAGATCAGTACAATGAGCAGTTCTTC.

For this clone: At the DNA level, this CDR3 is encoded by other sequences in the same sample as well. The V call is TRBV29-1, the J call TRBJ2-7; TRBD1 or TRBD2 may be the D gene (6 bases each). Looked up from germline, CDR1 is SQVTM and CDR2 is ANQGSEA. V was shortened by 3 bases and J by 1 base, with 10 bases between the two germline ends. The CDR3 contains 13 residues. The CDR3 protein is CSVEGGQSYEQYF. As DNA, the CDR3 is TGCAGCGTTGAGGGAGGACAGTCCTACGAGCAGTACTTC.

This clone was detected only a few times. V and J are TRBV7-2 and TRBJ1-1, with 8 bases aligning to TRBD1. The CDR3 loop spans 11 amino acids. The ends lost 8 bases at V and 8 bases at J; junction bases unmatched: 4. Germline CDR1 is SGHTA and CDR2 is FQGNSA. CDR3 in DNA: TGTGCCAGCGGCCGGGACAGGGAAGCTTTCTTT. As protein: CASGRDREAFF.

The J gene is TRBJ2-4, the V gene TRBV7-2; D is tentatively TRBD1 or TRBD2 (5 bases each). The CDR3 is made up of 16 amino acids. In germline, CDR1 is SGHTA, CDR2 FQGNSA. Between the trimmed V and J ends, which lost 1 base and 3 bases, there was a span of 13 bases. For the CDR3, the DNA is TGTGCCAGCAGCTTAGATGTCGGGGCCATCAAAAACATTCAGTACTTC. Its translation: CASSLDVGAIKNIQYF.